This T cell receptor (beta chain) was sequenced for a study of molecular identifiers for immune sequencing clone quantification. Findings of the study overall: Identical TCR molecules that share a barcode could lead to an underestimation of highly expanded clone sizes. Among 950,000 to 1,000,000 naive cells, as was reported, spiked Jurkat TCR RNA from one cell was detectable.

Only a few counts were recorded for this clonotype. The antigen is not known. The CDR3 spans 15 residues. Deletions cut 2 bases from V and 4 bases from J, with 9 bases between. Germline CDR1 reads SGHVS; CDR2 reads FNYEAQ. TCRdb used MiXCR to reprocess the PCR reads, holding one entry per CDR3 protein. The sample has about 500,000 distinct CDR3 sequences; roughly 23% are singletons. Material: naive CD8+ T cells from blood, with Jurkat cell RNA spiked in. Subset specified: FACS-sorted CD8+CD4-CCR7+CD45RA+ naive T cells. This rearrangement joins TRBV7-6 to TRBJ1-6; TRBD1 might be the D (5 bases). This clonotype was sampled from a human donor in good health. Some libraries in this study had Jurkat cell RNA spiked in. CDR3 in DNA: TGTGCCAGCAGCTTAAGGGGTAATTATAATTCACCCCTCCACTTT. Translation gives CASSLRGNYNSPLHF.